Listed below are T cell receptor beta chains from one sample, sequenced in a study of cytomegalovirus exposure and HLA in healthy donors. Some clones are missing from TCRdb's copy, which holds only in-frame ones; the method was immunoSEQ multiplex PCR. The table gives about 200,000 clones; the top ten clones make up roughly 1.1% of it. The material sequenced was PBMCs. Receptor source: a girl aged 2 to 9 in good health and CMV-seropositive. CDR3s leave out the opening cysteine and the closing phenylalanine or tryptophan.

CDR3 length: 12; V gene: TRBV30; CDR3 protein: AWSVSGSGETQY
CDR3 length: 12; V gene: TRBV29-1; CDR3 protein: SVGPRQGGPEAF
CDR3 length: 13; V gene: TRBV7-2; CDR3 protein: ASSASRGLRTEAF
CDR3 length: 14; V gene: TRBV11-3; CDR3 protein: ASKGSAGRAKNIQY
CDR3 length: 14; V gene: TRBV5-4; CDR3 protein: ASSPLGLAGENEQF
CDR3 length: 11; V gene: TRBV27; CDR3 protein: ASSLGGSYEQY
CDR3 length: 14; V gene: TRBV6-1; CDR3 protein: ASSGRTLGLNTEAF
CDR3 length: 15; V gene: TRBV5-1; CDR3 protein: ASSLRAGDSSYNEQF
CDR3 length: 11; V gene: TRBV18; CDR3 protein: ASSPGAHYEQY
CDR3 length: 14; V gene: TRBV19; CDR3 protein: ASSRRTGTSTDTQY
CDR3 length: 14; V gene: TRBV4-1; CDR3 protein: ASSQEASGSTDTQY
CDR3 length: 11; V gene: TRBV6-1; CDR3 protein: ASSENRRVANT
CDR3 length: 12; V gene: TRBV5-6; CDR3 protein: ASCVQGPGNTIY
CDR3 length: 10; V gene: TRBV7-2; CDR3 protein: ASSPSGNTIY
CDR3 length: 16; V gene: TRBV6-1; CDR3 protein: ASSGRDSPIISGQPQH
CDR3 length: 14; V gene: TRBV5-4; CDR3 protein: ASSPQTGTNSYEQY
CDR3 length: 12; V gene: TRBV7-8; CDR3 protein: ASSAGGRDYGYT
CDR3 length: 17; V gene: TRBV5-4; CDR3 protein: ASSLALGQGSWPLYGYT
CDR3 length: 11; V gene: TRBV5-6; CDR3 protein: ASSLGLANEQF
CDR3 length: 12; V gene: TRBV29-1; CDR3 protein: SVDPLTGIEGYT
CDR3 length: 13; V gene: TRBV7-9; CDR3 protein: ASSSGDRGQNEQY
CDR3 length: 13; V gene: TRBV28; CDR3 protein: ASSLWTGSGNTIY
CDR3 length: 12; V gene: TRBV19; CDR3 protein: ASSAGGSQETQY
CDR3 length: 14; V gene: TRBV7-9; CDR3 protein: ASSKPGTGGGYGYT
CDR3 length: 12; V gene: TRBV7-2; CDR3 protein: ASITRPTGNEQF
CDR3 length: 10; V gene: TRBV5-8; CDR3 protein: ASSLTGYGYT
CDR3 length: 14; V gene: TRBV11-1; CDR3 protein: ASSLGVAARGETQY